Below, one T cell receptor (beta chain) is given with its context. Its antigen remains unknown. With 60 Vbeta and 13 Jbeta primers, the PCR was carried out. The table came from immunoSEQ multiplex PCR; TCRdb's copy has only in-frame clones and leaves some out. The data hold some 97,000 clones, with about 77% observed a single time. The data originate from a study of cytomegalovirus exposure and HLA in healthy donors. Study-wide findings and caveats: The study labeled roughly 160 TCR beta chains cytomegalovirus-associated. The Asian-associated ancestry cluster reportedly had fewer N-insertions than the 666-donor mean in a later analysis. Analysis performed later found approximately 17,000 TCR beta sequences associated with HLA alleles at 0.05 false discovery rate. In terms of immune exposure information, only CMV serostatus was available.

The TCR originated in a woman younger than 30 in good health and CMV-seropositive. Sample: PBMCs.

The CDR3 spells CASSSTTGTGVGQPQHF. DNA for the CDR3: TGTGCCAGCAGTTCAACCACCGGGACAGGGGTCGGTCAGCCCCAGCATTTT. The rearrangement joins TRBV27 to TRBJ1-5, with 10 bases identical to TRBD1. CDR3 size: 17 residues. CDR1 is MNHEY and CDR2 is SMNVEV in the germline V gene (reference sequence). The junction had 12 bases not matched to a gene; V was cut back by 4 bases and J by 6 bases.